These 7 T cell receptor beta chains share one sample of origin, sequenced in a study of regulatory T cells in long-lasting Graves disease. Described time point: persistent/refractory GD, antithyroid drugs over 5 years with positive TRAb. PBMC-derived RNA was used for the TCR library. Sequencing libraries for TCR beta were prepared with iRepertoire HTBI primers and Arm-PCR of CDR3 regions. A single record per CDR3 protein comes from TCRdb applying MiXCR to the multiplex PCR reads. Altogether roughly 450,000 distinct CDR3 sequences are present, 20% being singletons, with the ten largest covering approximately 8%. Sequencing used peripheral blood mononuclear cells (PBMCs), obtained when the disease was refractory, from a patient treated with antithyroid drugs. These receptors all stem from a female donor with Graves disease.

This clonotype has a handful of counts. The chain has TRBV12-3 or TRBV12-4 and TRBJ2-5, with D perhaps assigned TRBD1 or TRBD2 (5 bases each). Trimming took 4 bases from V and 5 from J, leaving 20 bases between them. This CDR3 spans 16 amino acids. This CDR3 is CASSSIPGPAIETQYF. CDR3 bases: TGTGCCAGCAGTTCCATCCCGGGACCGGCAATTGAGACCCAGTACTTC.

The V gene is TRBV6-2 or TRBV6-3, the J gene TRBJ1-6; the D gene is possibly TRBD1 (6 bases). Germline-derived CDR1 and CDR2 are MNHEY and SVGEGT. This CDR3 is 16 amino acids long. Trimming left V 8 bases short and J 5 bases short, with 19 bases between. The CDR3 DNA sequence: TGTGCCAGCCACCAAGGGGGGCTTCCCCATAATTCACCCCTCCACTTT. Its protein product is CASHQGGLPHNSPLHF.

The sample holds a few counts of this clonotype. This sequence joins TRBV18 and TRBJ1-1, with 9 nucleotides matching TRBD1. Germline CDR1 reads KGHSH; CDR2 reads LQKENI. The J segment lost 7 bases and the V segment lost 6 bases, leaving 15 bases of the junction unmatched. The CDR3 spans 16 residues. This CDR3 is CASSAGTGNLNLEAFF. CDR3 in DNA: TGTGCCAGCTCGGCCGGGACAGGGAACCTAAACCTTGAAGCTTTCTTT.

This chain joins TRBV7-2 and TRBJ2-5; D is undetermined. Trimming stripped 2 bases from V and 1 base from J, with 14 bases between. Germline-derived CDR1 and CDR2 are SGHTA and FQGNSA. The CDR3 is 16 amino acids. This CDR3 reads CASSLKGRVGQETQYF. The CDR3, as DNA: TGTGCCAGCAGCTTAAAAGGCAGAGTAGGCCAAGAGACCCAGTACTTC.

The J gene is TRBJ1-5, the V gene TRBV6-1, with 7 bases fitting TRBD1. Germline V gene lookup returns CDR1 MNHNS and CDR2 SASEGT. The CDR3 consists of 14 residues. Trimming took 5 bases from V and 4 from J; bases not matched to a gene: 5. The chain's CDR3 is CASSPMTGNQPQHF. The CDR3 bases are TGTGCCAGCAGTCCTATGACAGGGAATCAGCCCCAGCATTTT.

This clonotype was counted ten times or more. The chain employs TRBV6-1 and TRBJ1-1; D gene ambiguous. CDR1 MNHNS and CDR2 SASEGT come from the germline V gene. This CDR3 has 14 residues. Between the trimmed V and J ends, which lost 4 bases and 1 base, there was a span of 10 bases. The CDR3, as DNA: TGTGCCAGCAGTGTACACCTTTCGAACACTGAAGCTTTCTTT. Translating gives CASSVHLSNTEAFF.

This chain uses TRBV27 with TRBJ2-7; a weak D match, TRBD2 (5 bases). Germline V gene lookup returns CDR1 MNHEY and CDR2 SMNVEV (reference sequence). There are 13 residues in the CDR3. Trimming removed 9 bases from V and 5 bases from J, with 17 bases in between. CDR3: CASQFIGGHEQYF. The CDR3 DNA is TGTGCCAGTCAGTTTATAGGAGGCCACGAGCAGTACTTC.